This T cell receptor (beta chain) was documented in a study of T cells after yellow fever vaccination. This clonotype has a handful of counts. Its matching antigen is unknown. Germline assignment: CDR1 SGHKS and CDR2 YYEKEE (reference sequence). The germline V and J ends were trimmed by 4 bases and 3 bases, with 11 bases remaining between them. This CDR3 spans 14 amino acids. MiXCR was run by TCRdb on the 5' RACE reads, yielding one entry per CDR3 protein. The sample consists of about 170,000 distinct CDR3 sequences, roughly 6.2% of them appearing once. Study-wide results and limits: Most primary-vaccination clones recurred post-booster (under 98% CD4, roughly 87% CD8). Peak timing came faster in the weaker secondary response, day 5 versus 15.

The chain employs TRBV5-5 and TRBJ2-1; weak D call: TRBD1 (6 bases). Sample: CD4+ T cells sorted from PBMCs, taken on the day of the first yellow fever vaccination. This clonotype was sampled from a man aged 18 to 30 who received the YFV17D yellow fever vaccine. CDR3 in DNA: TGTGCCAGCAGCAAGGACAGCGTCTACAATGAGCAGTTCTTC. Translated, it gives CASSKDSVYNEQFF.